This T cell receptor (beta chain) was sequenced during a study of beta chain features in type 1 diabetes. Looking at the study overall: The examined sorted cells totaled around 100 million across samples. Findings and limits, study-wide: In all four CD4+ subsets, TCRB CDR3 length was significantly, moderately reduced in type 1 diabetes. Compared to healthy donors, patients appeared to have naive, central memory and Treg TCRB repertoires that were more alike.

Sequencing targeted expressed TCRB transcripts, as all isolated RNA had been reverse transcribed. The repertoire was sequenced with immunoSEQ multiplex PCR; TCRdb's copy has only in-frame clones and lacks some. The sample records 310,000 or so clones, approximately 16% being singletons. This clone came up a few times. Its antigen remains unidentified. This CDR3 contains 16 residues. CDR1 is LGHNA, CDR2 YSLEER, per germline. The J segment lost 6 bases and the V segment lost 2 bases, leaving 6 bases of the junction unmatched. The source of this sequence is a man between 18 and 29 years old with type 1 diabetes. Sequenced sample: naive CD4+ T cells from blood. The rearrangement links TRBV4-3 to TRBJ2-1, with 11 bases identical to TRBD2. The CDR3 loop reads CASSQYVAGGGNEQFF. The CDR3 DNA is TGCGCCAGCAGCCAATACGTAGCGGGGGGGGGCAATGAGCAGTTCTTC.